This T cell receptor (beta chain) was identified during a study of blood T cell repertoires in COVID-19. Overall study context: Samples taken during acute and convalescent COVID-19 were collected in the United States, Italy and Spain. The analysed material was cDNA or gDNA that came from T cells, B-cell-depleted T cells, or PBMCs.

This clone was seen just once. In the authors' methods: Amplification of reference gene primers was used by the study to estimate nucleated cell counts. TCRdb's copy holds only in-frame clones and misses some; the assay was immunoSEQ multiplex PCR. V, J and clone size derive from that table, while D and trimming were established from the DNA sequence. This sample carries about 190,000 clones, about nine tenths of them seen once, and the ten largest clones take 0.53%. Sequencing input: peripheral blood. This TCR was recovered from a man aged 50 to 59 with acute or convalescent COVID-19.

CDR3 loop: CASRGTVRRYNEQFF. The CDR3 DNA reads as TGTGCCAGCAGGGGGACAGTCCGTCGCTACAATGAGCAGTTCTTC. The J gene is TRBJ2-1, the V gene TRBV2; 7 nucleotides line up with TRBD1. V was pared by 6 bases and J by 3 bases, with 8 bases of the junction left unmatched. Germline V CDR1 and CDR2: SNHLY, FYNNEI. The CDR3 runs 15 residues. The complete variable domain, with remaining parts taken from reference TRBV2 and TRBJ2-1, reads EPEVTQTPSHQVTQMGQEVILRCVPISNHLYFYWYRQILGQKVEFLVSFYNNEISEKSEIFDDQFSVERPDGSNFTLKIRSTKLEDSAMYFCASRGTVRRYNEQFFGPGTRLTVL.